The following is a T cell receptor (beta chain) sequence with its context. Recruitment covered about two dozen US areas and drew participants whose ages spanned about 18 to 100 years. Clinical histories supplied by participants themselves formed the basis of cohort assignment. What the recovered Cohort 3 donors had was two negative PCRs, clearance, or symptom resolution. These data belong to a study of blood T cell repertoires in COVID-19. Study details: Specimens from acute and convalescent COVID-19 originated in the United States, Italy and Spain.

Germline loops: CDR1 SGDLS, CDR2 YYNGEE. V was trimmed by 3 bases and J by 8 bases, leaving 12 bases between them. The CDR3 consists of 13 residues. Libraries were prepared by immunoSEQ multiplex PCR; TCRdb keeps only in-frame clonotypes and omits some of them. The data contain around 150,000 clones, 75% to 80% of them seen just once; the ten biggest clones take up around 3.2%. V gene TRBV9 combines with J gene TRBJ2-1; TRBD2 might be the D (6 bases). Sequencing used PBMCs or T cells enriched from blood (not recorded which). The TCR comes from a woman aged 45-65 years who had recovered from COVID-19. DNA of the CDR3: TGTGCCAGCAGCGAGGGACTTTCCGATGAGCAGTTCTTC. Protein: CASSEGLSDEQFF.